Reported below is one TCR beta chain. The V segment lost 0 bases and the J segment 5 bases; nucleotides outside the gene matches: 9. CDR1 MNHEY and CDR2 SVGEGT come from the germline V gene. The CDR3 consists of 16 residues. As processed by the authors: Estimation of nucleated cell counts relied on the amplification of reference gene primers. TCRdb keeps only in-frame clones here, not all; method: immunoSEQ multiplex PCR. D and trimming were read from the DNA, whereas the V and J calls and clone size are those reported in that table. The sample records about 300,000 clones, 89% being singletons. The data stem from a study of blood T cell repertoires in COVID-19. The wider study: PBMCs, B-cell-depleted T cells, or T cells provided the cDNA or gDNA that made up the material.

Those enrolled, adults aged roughly 18 to 100 years, came from roughly 22 US areas. Participants had their cohort set by participant-reported clinical history. This TCR was recovered from a woman between 40 and 50 years old who had recovered from COVID-19. Sequencing was performed on PBMCs or T cells enriched from blood (not recorded which). The chain is built from TRBV6-2 or TRBV6-3 and TRBJ2-5; 7 nucleotides align to TRBD1. The CDR3 DNA reads TGTGCCAGCAGTTACTCCGACGGGACAGTGAGGGAGACCCAGTACTTC. This gives the protein CASSYSDGTVRETQYF.